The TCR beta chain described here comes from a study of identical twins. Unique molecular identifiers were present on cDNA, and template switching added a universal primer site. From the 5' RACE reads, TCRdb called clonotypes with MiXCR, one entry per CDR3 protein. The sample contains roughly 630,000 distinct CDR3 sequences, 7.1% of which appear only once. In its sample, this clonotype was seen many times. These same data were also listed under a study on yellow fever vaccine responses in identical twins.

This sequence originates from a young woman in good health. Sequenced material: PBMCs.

The CDR3 loop is CASSLSGDSGTGELFF. The CDR3 DNA reads as TGTGCCAGCAGTTTATCAGGGGATAGTGGCACCGGGGAGCTGTTTTTT. This chain joins TRBV27 and TRBJ2-2; tentatively, D is TRBD1 (5 bases). V lost 0 bases and J 4 bases, leaving 12 bases between the germline ends. The germline CDR1 and CDR2 sequences are MNHEY and SMNVEV (reference sequence). The CDR3 runs to 16 residues.